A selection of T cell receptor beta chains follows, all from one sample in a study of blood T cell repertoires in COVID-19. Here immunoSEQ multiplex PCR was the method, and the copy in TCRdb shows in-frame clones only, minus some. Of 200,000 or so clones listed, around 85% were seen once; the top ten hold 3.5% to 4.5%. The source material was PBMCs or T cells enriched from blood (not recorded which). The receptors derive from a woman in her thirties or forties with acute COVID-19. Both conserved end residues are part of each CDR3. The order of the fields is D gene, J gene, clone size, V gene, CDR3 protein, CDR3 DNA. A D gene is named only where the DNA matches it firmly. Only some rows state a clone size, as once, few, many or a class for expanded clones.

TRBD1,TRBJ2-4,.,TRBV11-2,CASSLRTGGKHF,TGTGCCAGCAGCCTGAGGACAGGGGGCAAGCACTTC
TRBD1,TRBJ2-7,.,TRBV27,CASSHWDREIHEQYF,TGTGCCAGCAGTCATTGGGACAGGGAGATCCACGAGCAGTACTTC
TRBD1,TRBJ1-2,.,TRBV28,CASSLEGTGGKGRGYTF,TGTGCCAGCAGTTTAGAGGGGACAGGGGGCAAAGGAAGGGGCTACACCTTC
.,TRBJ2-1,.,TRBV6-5,CASIGVEQGIGEQFF,TGTGCCAGCATAGGGGTGGAGCAGGGGATTGGTGAGCAGTTCTTC
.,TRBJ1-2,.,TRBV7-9,CATRRSDGYTF,TGTGCCACTAGGCGTTCGGATGGCTACACCTTC
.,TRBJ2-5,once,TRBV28,CASSLDSGQETQYF,TGTGCCAGCAGTTTGGACAGCGGACAAGAGACCCAGTACTTC
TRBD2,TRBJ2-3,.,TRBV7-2,CASSSRTSGRGTDTQYF,TGTGCCAGCAGTTCTCGGACTAGCGGGAGGGGCACAGATACGCAGTATTTT
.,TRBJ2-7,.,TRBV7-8,CASSPGIFYEQYF,TGTGCCAGCAGCCCAGGGATCTTCTACGAGCAGTACTTC
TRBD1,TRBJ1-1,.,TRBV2,CASTGGTGGRAFF,TGTGCCAGCACCGGGGGGACAGGGGGAAGGGCTTTCTTT
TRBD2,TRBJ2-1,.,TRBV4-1,CASSQALLAGDEQFF,TGCGCCAGCAGCCAAGCCTTACTAGCGGGAGATGAGCAGTTCTTC
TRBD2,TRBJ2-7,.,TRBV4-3,CASSQDPTSGPYEQYF,TGCGCCAGCAGCCAAGATCCAACTAGCGGGCCTTACGAGCAGTACTTC
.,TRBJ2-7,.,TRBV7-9,CASSTGTASYEQYF,TGTGCCAGCAGCACCGGGACTGCTTCCTACGAGCAGTACTTC
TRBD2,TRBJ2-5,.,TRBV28,CASSFRGVGRASETQYF,TGTGCCAGCAGTTTCCGAGGGGTGGGGAGGGCCTCGGAGACCCAGTACTTC
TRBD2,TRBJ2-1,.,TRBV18,CASSPVRTSGLRNEQFF,TGTGCCAGCTCACCAGTTAGAACTAGCGGGCTTCGCAATGAGCAGTTCTTC
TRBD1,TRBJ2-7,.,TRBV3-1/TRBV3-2,CASSHGTEFSYEQYF,TGTGCCAGCAGCCACGGGACAGAATTCTCCTACGAGCAGTACTTC
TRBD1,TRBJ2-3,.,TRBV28,CASPPRTGGTDTQYF,TGTGCCAGCCCCCCCCGGACAGGGGGCACAGATACGCAGTATTTT
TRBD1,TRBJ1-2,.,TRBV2,CASSSKRDSLNYGYTF,TGTGCCAGCAGTTCGAAGAGGGACAGCCTTAACTATGGCTACACCTTC
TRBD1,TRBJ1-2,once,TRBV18,CASSPPSARGHGYTF,TGTGCCAGCTCACCACCGTCTGCCAGGGGGCATGGCTACACCTTC
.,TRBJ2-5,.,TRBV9,CASSVGTDRTQETQYF,TGTGCCAGCAGCGTAGGGACCGACAGAACTCAAGAGACCCAGTACTTC
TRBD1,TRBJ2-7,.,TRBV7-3,CASSKDRNYEQYF,TGTGCCAGCAGCAAGGACAGGAACTACGAGCAGTACTTC
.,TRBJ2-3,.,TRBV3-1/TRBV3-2,CASSHWTAPSTDTQYF,TGTGCCAGCAGCCACTGGACAGCCCCTAGCACAGATACGCAGTATTTT
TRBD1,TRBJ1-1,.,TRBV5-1,CASSLGTGSRRAFF,TGCGCCAGCAGCTTAGGGACAGGGAGTCGTAGAGCTTTCTTT
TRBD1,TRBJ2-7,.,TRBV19,CASSITGVREQYF,TGTGCCAGTAGTATTACAGGGGTGCGCGAGCAGTACTTC
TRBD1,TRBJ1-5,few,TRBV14,CASSQTGVNQPQHF,TGTGCCAGCAGCCAAACAGGGGTCAATCAGCCCCAGCATTTT
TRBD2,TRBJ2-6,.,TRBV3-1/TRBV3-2,CASSQGPGGSGANVLTF,TGTGCCAGCAGCCAAGGACCGGGAGGGTCTGGGGCCAACGTCCTGACTTTC
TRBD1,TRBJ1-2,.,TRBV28,CASRGTVYGYTF,TGTGCCAGCAGGGGGACAGTCTATGGCTACACCTTC
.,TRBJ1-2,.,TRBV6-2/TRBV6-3,CASSYSKEGHYGYTF,TGTGCCAGCAGTTACTCGAAGGAGGGGCATTATGGCTACACCTTC
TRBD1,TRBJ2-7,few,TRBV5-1,CASSSGTGAIRGSYEQYF,TGCGCCAGCAGCTCCGGGACAGGGGCTATTAGGGGCTCCTACGAGCAGTACTTC
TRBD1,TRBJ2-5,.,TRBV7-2,CASILSTGRGRETQYF,TGTGCCAGCATCCTCTCCACCGGCAGGGGGCGGGAGACCCAGTACTTC
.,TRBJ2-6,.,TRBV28,CASNSRLGGANVLTF,TGTGCCAGCAATTCTCGCCTAGGAGGGGCCAACGTCCTGACTTTC
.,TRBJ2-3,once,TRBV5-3,CARSLVGGLGTDTQYF,TGTGCCAGAAGCTTGGTTGGGGGACTGGGCACAGATACGCAGTATTTT